This record looks at one TCR beta chain sequence and its context. These data come from a study of blood T cell repertoires in COVID-19. Germline CDR1 reads SNHLY; CDR2 reads FYNNEI. The CDR3 has 18 amino acids. Trimming shortened V by 2 bases and J by 0 bases, and 19 bases separated the two germline ends. Using immunoSEQ multiplex PCR, the repertoire was profiled, and TCRdb retains in-frame clones only, with some absent. This sample yields about 83,000 clones, of which roughly 80% are seen a single time; 15% belongs to the top ten. This receptor was obtained from a woman older than 75 with acute or convalescent COVID-19. Input material: peripheral blood. The chain is built from TRBV2 and TRBJ1-2; tentative D call: TRBD1 (5 bases). The CDR3 nucleotides read TGTGCCAGCAGTGAACAGGGCCTCCTAGGCCAAACTAACTATGGCTACACCTTC. Its protein product is CASSEQGLLGQTNYGYTF.